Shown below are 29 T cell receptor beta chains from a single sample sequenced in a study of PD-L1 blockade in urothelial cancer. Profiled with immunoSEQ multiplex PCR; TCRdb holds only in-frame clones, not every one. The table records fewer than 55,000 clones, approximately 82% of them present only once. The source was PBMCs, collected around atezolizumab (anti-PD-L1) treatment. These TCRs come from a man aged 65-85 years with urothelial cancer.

The CDR3 loop is CASRPGFYEQYF. The DNA for the CDR3 is TGTGCCAGCAGGCCAGGATTTTACGAGCAGTACTTC. The chain has TRBV6-1 and TRBJ2-7; D not resolved. This CDR3 comprises 12 residues. CDR1 is MNHNS, CDR2 SASEGT, per germline. Trimming stripped 6 bases from V and 4 bases from J, with 10 bases between.

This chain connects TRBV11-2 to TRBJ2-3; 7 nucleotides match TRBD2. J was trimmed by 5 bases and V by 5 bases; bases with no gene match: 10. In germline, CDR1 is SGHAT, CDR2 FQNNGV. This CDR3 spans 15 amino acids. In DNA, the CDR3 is TGTGCCAGCAGCCGCAGCGGGACCTTTGAAGATACGCAGTATTTT. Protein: CASSRSGTFEDTQYF.

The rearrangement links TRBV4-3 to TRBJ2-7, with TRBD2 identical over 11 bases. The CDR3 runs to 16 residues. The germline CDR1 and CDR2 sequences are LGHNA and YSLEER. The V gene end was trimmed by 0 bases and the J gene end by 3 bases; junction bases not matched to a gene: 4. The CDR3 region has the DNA TGCGCCAGCAGCCAAGATGCAACTAGCGGGAGCTACGAGCAGTACTTC. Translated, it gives CASSQDATSGSYEQYF.

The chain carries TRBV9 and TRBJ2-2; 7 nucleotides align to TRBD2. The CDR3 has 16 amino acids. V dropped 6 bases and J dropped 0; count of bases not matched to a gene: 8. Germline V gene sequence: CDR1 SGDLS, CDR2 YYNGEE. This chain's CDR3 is CASTKVSGANTGELFF. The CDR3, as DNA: TGTGCCAGCACCAAAGTAAGCGGGGCGAACACCGGGGAGCTGTTTTTT.

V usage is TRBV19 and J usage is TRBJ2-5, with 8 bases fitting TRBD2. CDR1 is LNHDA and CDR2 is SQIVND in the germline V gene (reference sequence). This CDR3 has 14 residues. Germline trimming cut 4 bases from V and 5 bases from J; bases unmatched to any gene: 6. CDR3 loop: CASSTSGSSETQYF. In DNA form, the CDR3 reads TGTGCCAGTAGTACAAGCGGGAGCTCGGAGACCCAGTACTTC.

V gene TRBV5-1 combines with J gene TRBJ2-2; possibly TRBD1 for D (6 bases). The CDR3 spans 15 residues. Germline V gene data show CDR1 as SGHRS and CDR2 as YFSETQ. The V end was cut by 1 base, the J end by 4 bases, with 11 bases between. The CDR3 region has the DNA TGCGCCAGCAGCTTGTTGGGACACAGCACCGGGGAGCTGTTTTTT. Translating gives CASSLLGHSTGELFF.

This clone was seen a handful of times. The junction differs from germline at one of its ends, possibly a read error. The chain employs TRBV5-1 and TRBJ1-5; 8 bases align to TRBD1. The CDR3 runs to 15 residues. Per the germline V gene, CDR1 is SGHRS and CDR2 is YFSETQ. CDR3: CASRPTGELNQAQHF. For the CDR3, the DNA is TGCGCCAGCAGACCGACAGGGGAACTCAATCAGGCCCAGCATTTT.

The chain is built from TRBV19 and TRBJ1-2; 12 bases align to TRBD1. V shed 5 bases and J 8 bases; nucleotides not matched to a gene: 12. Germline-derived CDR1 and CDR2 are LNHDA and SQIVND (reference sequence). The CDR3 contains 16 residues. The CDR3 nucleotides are TGTGCCAGTAGTGTCCAGCCGGGACAGGGGGCGCAGGGCTACACCTTC. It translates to CASSVQPGQGAQGYTF.

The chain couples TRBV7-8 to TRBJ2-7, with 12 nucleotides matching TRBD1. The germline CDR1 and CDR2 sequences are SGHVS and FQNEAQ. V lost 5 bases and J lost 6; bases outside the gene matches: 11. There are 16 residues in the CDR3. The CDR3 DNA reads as TGTGCCAGCAGCGTTCAACCGGGACAGGGGGCTGGCGAGCAGTACTTC. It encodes CASSVQPGQGAGEQYF.

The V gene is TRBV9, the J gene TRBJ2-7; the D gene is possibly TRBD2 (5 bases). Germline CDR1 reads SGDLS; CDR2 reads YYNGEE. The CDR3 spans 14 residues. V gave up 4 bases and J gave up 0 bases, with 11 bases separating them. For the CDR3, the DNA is TGTGCCAGCAGCCCTAGGACTGCCTCCTACGAGCAGTACTTC. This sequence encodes CASSPRTASYEQYF.

The CDR3: CASSEVWGPTGSSEAFF. The CDR3 DNA sequence: TGTGCCAGCAGTGAAGTGTGGGGCCCAACAGGATCGTCTGAAGCTTTCTTT. The chain has TRBV25-1 and TRBJ1-1, with a weak D call TRBD1 (5 bases). With 2 bases removed from V and 6 bases from J, the gap between germline ends came to 22 bases. CDR3 length: 17 amino acids. Germline V CDR1 and CDR2: MGHDK, SYGVNS.

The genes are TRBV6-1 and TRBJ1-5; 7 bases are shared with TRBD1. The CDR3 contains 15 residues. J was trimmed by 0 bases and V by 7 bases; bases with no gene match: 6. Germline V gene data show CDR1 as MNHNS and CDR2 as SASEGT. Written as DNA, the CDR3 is TGTGCCAGCAATTATGGACAGGATAGCAATCAGCCCCAGCATTTT. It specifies CASNYGQDSNQPQHF.

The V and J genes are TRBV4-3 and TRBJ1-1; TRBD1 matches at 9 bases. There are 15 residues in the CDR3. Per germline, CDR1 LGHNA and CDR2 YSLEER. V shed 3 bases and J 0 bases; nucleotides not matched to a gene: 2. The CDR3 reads CASSQGTGLNTEAFF. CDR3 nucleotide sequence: TGCGCCAGCAGCCAGGGGACAGGGTTGAACACTGAAGCTTTCTTT.

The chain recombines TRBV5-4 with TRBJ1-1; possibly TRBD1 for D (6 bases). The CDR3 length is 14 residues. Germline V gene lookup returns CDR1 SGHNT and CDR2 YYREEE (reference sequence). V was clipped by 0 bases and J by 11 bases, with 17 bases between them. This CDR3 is CASSLEVGGAQAFF. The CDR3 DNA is TGTGCCAGCAGCTTGGAGGTCGGGGGGGCGCAGGCTTTCTTT. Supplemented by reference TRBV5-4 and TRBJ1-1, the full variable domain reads ETGVTQSPTHLIKTRGQQVTLRCSSQSGHNTVSWYQQALGQGPQFIFQYYREEENGRGNFPPRFSGLQFPNYSSELNVNALELDDSALYLCASSLEVGGAQAFFGQGTRLTVV.

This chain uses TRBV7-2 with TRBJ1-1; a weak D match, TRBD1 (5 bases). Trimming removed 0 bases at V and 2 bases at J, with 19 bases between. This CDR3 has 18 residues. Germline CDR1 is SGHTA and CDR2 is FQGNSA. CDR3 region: CASSLARFQGRANTEAFF. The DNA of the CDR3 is TGTGCCAGCAGCTTAGCGAGGTTTCAGGGCAGGGCTAACACTGAAGCTTTCTTT.

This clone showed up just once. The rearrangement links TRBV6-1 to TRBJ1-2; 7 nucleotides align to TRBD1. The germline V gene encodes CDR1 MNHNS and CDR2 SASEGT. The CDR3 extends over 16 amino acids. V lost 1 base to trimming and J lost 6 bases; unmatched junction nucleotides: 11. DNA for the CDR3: TGTGCCAGCAGTGAAGGAGGAGGACAGGCGGTGAATGGCTACACCTTC. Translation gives CASSEGGGQAVNGYTF.

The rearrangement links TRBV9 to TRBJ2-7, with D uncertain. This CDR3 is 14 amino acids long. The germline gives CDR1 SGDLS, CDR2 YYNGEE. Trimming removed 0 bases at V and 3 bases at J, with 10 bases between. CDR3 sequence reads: CASSVGSSNYEQYF. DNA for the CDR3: TGTGCCAGCAGCGTAGGATCCAGTAACTACGAGCAGTACTTC.

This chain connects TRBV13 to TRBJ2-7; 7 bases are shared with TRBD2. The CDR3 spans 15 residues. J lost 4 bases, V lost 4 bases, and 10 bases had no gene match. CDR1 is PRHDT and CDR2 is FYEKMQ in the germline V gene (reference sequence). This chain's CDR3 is CASSWVASGFYEQYF. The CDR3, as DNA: TGTGCCAGCAGCTGGGTAGCTAGCGGATTTTACGAGCAGTACTTC.

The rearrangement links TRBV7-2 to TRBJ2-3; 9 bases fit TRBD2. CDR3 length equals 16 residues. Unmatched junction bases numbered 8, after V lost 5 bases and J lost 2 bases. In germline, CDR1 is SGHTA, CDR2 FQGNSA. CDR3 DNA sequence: TGTGCCAGCAGCGGCGATAGCGGGGGTACCACAGATACGCAGTATTTT. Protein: CASSGDSGGTTDTQYF.

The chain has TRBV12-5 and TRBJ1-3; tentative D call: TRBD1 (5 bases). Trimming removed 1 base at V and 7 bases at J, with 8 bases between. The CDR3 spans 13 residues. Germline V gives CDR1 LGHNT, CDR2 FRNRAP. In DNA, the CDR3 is TGTGCTAGTGGTTTGGCTGGGGCGAACACCATATATTTT. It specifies CASGLAGANTIYF.

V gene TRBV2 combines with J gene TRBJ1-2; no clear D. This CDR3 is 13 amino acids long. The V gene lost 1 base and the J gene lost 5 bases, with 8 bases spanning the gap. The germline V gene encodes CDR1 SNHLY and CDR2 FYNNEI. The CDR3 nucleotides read TGTGCCAGCAGTGAAGAGGGAGCATATGGCTACACCTTC. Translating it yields CASSEEGAYGYTF.

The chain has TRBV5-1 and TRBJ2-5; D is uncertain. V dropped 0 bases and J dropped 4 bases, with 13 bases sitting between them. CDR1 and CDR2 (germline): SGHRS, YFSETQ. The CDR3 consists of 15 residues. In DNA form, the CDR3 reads TGCGCCAGCAGCTTGGGGGCTGGCGCCCTAGAGACCCAGTACTTC. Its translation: CASSLGAGALETQYF.

The CDR3 here is CASSFSATSTDTQYF. The CDR3 region has the DNA TGCGCCAGCAGCTTCTCGGCTACTAGTACAGATACGCAGTATTTT. The gene calls are TRBV5-1 and TRBJ2-3, with D possibly being TRBD2 (5 bases). V gave up 2 bases and J gave up 3 bases, with 13 bases separating them. The length of the CDR3 is 15 residues. Germline CDR1 is SGHRS and CDR2 is YFSETQ.

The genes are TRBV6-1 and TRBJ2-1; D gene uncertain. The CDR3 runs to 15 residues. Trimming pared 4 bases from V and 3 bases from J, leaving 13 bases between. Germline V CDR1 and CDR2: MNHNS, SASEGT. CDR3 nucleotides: TGTGCCAGCAGTGTATCGTCGGTTCACTACAATGAGCAGTTCTTC. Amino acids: CASSVSSVHYNEQFF.

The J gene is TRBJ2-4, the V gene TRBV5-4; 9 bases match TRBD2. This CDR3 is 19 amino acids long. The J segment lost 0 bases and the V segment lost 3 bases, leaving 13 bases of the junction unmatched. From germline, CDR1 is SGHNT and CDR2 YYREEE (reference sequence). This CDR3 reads CASSSGGLAGIIAKNIQYF. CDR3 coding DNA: TGTGCCAGCAGCTCCGGAGGGCTAGCGGGAATAATAGCCAAAAACATTCAGTACTTC.

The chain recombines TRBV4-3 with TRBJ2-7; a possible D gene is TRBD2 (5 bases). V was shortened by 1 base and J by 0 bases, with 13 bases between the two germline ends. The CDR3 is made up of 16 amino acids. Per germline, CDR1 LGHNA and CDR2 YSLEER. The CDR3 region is CASSQALRGYSYEQYF. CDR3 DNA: TGCGCCAGCAGCCAAGCCCTACGGGGATACTCCTACGAGCAGTACTTC.

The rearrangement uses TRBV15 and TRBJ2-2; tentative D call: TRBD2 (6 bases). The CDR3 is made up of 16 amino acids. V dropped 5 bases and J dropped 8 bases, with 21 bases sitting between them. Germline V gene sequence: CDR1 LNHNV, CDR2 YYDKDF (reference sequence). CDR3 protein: CATSGLGAGRPGELFF. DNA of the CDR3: TGTGCCACCAGCGGCCTTGGCGCGGGGCGGCCTGGGGAGCTGTTTTTT.

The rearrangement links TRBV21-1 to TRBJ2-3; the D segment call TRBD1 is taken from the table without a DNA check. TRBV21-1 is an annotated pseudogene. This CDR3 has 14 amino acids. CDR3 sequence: CASINRERGDTQYF. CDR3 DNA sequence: TGTGCCAGCATTAACAGGGAACGAGGGGATACGCAGTATTTT.

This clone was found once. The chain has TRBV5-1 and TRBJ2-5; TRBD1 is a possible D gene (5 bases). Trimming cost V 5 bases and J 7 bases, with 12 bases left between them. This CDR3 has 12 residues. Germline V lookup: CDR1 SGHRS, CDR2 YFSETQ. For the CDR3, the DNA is TGCGCCAGCAGGACAGACATGGGGACCCAGTACTTC. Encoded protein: CASRTDMGTQYF. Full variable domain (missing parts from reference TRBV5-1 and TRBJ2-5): KAGVTQTPRYLIKTRGQQVTLSCSPISGHRSVSWYQQTPGQGLQFLFEYFSETQRNKGNFPGRFSGRQFSNSRSEMNVSTLELGDSALYLCASRTDMGTQYFGPGTRLLVL.